One and the same sample provided the 32 T cell receptor beta chains below, sequenced in a study of glioma-infiltrating T cells (dated by TCRdb to about 2016). For sequencing, an Illumina MiSeq was employed. The iRepertoire nested amplicon-rescue multiplex PCR (arm-PCR) platform was used to amplify TCR alpha and beta CDR3 regions from RNA. TCRdb cleaned the public reads at Q25 with fastp, built clones with MiXCR and kept in-frame beta chains. Identical CDR3 proteins give one entry, which carries the most common genes and DNA. Within this sample are approximately 89,000 distinct CDR3 sequences, with 20% to 25% of them counted one time only. 6.7% of the sample is held by the ten biggest clonotypes. Sequences were obtained from glioma tissue, nonneoplastic brain tissue, or PBMCs (not recorded which). The receptors were sampled from a human donor with low-grade glioma or glioblastoma, undergoing nonglioma brain surgery, or in good health (not recorded which).

At least ten counts were recorded for this clonotype. J is TRBJ2-7 and V is TRBV28; 7 nucleotides match TRBD2. The germline CDR1 and CDR2 sequences are MDHEN and SYDVKM. The CDR3 length is 15 residues. Trimming took 4 bases from V and 7 from J; bases not matched to a gene: 13. The CDR3 bases are TGTGCCAGCAGTTCCACCGGGACTACCTGGGTTGAGCAGTACTTC. Translated: CASSSTGTTWVEQYF.

In regard to this clonotype: Germline is not matched at one junction end, which may reflect a read error. The V gene is TRBV12-3 or TRBV12-4, the J gene TRBJ2-3, with D perhaps matching TRBD2 (5 bases). The CDR3 is made up of 14 amino acids. The CDR3 region has the DNA TGTGCCAGCAGTTTTACTAGTCGCACAGATAAGCAGTATTTT. Its translation: CASSFTSRTDKQYF.

This clonotype was detected many times. This chain links TRBV6-1 with TRBJ2-5; TRBD2 matches at 11 bases. V shed 5 bases and J 4 bases; nucleotides not matched to a gene: 9. The CDR3 is 16 amino acids. Germline V gives CDR1 MNHNS, CDR2 SASEGT. The CDR3 sequence: CASSSSTSGRRETQYF. CDR3 nucleotides: TGTGCCAGCAGTTCCTCCACTAGCGGGAGACGAGAGACCCAGTACTTC.

This clonotype has a handful of counts. The chain joins TRBV7-9 to TRBJ1-2, with D perhaps TRBD1 (6 bases). Trimming took 0 bases from V and 6 from J, leaving 11 bases between them. The CDR3 sequence is 14 residues long. Germline values: CDR1 SEHNR, CDR2 FQNEAQ (reference sequence). CDR3 nucleotides: TGTGCCAGCAGCTTAGCGTTGGGGGGCCATGGCTACACCTTC. Protein sequence: CASSLALGGHGYTF.

This clonotype has a count of ten or more. The rearrangement joins TRBV7-2 to TRBJ2-3; TRBD2 aligns across 7 bases. Germline assignment: CDR1 SGHTA and CDR2 FQGNSA. Trimming cost V 8 bases and J 0 bases; bases outside gene matches: 5. The CDR3 totals 14 residues. The chain's CDR3 is CASRAGPSTDTQYF. CDR3 bases: TGTGCCAGCCGAGCGGGGCCTAGCACAGATACGCAGTATTTT.

This clonotype came up many times. The chain recombines TRBV6-1 with TRBJ2-1; 8 bases fit TRBD2. This CDR3 region has 17 residues. The V gene end was trimmed by 6 bases and the J gene end by 10 bases; junction bases not matched to a gene: 20. Germline assignment: CDR1 MNHNS and CDR2 SASEGT. CDR3 protein: CASSPLAGTRGGLEQFF. The CDR3 DNA follows: TGTGCCAGCAGCCCATTAGCCGGGACTAGAGGGGGACTGGAGCAGTTCTTC.

This clonotype occurred many times. The chain carries TRBV6-1 and TRBJ2-5; D is perhaps TRBD1 or TRBD2 (5 bases each). V dropped 6 bases and J dropped 7 bases, with 15 bases sitting between them. The CDR3 is 13 residues long. Germline V gene data show CDR1 as MNHNS and CDR2 as SASEGT. CDR3 in DNA: TGTGCCAGCAGCTACACGGGGCTAGGGACCCAGTACTTC. This translates into CASSYTGLGTQYF.

In this sample, this clonotype turned up many times. The CDR3 here is CASSVDRSPVNEQFF. In DNA, the CDR3 is TGTGCCAGCAGCGTGGACAGAAGTCCGGTCAATGAGCAGTTCTTC. The chain links TRBV6-1 to TRBJ2-1; TRBD1 might be the D (6 bases). There are 15 residues in the CDR3. Trimming stripped 6 bases from V and 6 bases from J, with 18 bases between. From germline, CDR1 is MNHNS and CDR2 SASEGT.

This clonotype was seen many times. J is TRBJ1-4 and V is TRBV15, with D uncertain. Germline V gene data show CDR1 as LNHNV and CDR2 as YYDKDF (reference sequence). This CDR3 has 14 residues. Trimming stripped 1 base from V and 2 bases from J, with 5 bases between. CDR3 nucleotide sequence: TGTGCCACCAGCAGAGGGTGGACTAATGAAAAACTGTTTTTT. Translated, it gives CATSRGWTNEKLFF.

In its sample, this clonotype was seen many times. This chain links TRBV20-1 with TRBJ2-3, with D perhaps TRBD1 (6 bases). Germline V lookup: CDR1 DFQATT, CDR2 SNEGSKA (reference sequence). This CDR3 comprises 14 residues. Deletions cut 6 bases from V and 6 bases from J, with 19 bases between. The CDR3 DNA is TGCAGTGCCAGGAAACAGGGAAGGGCCGATACGCAGTATTTT. Translated: CSARKQGRADTQYF.

The chain has TRBV11-1 and TRBJ2-1, with a weak D call TRBD2 (6 bases). This CDR3 contains 17 residues. Germline values: CDR1 SGHAT, CDR2 FQDESV (reference sequence). Between the trimmed V and J ends, which lost 5 bases and 0 bases, there was a span of 17 bases. CDR3 protein: CASSPTRGRDSYNEQFF. In nucleotides, the CDR3 is TGTGCCAGCAGCCCTACCCGGGGGAGAGACTCCTACAATGAGCAGTTCTTC.

The rearrangement links TRBV19 to TRBJ2-1, with 12 bases fitting TRBD2. Losses at the gene ends were 6 bases for V and 4 bases for J; bases not matched to a gene: 4. The CDR3 is 15 residues long. Looked up from germline, CDR1 is LNHDA and CDR2 is SQIVND (reference sequence). The CDR3 bases are TGTGCCAGTAGGAGGACTAGCGGGGTATACAATGAGCAGTTCTTC. The encoded protein is CASRRTSGVYNEQFF.

In regard to this clonotype: Since a much larger clone is just one base distant, this may be a read error. V and J are TRBV20-1 and TRBJ2-2; no clear D gene. The CDR3 length is 13 residues. CDR1 is DFQATT and CDR2 is SNEGSKA in the germline V gene (reference sequence). Trimming cost V 0 bases and J 6 bases, with 8 bases left between them. The CDR3 reads CSARDLSAGELFF. The CDR3 DNA reads as TGCAGTGCTAGAGATCTCAGCGCCGGGGAGCTGTTTTTT.

This clonotype was detected only a few times. V and J are TRBV18 and TRBJ2-7; 8 nucleotides line up with TRBD2. V shed 2 bases and J 3 bases; nucleotides not matched to a gene: 3. Germline lookup yields CDR1 KGHSH and CDR2 LQKENI. The CDR3 consists of 14 residues. CDR3 coding DNA: TGTGCCAGCTCACCATCCCGGGAGGGCTACGAGCAGTACTTC. Its protein product is CASSPSREGYEQYF.

The chain uses TRBV12-3 or TRBV12-4 and TRBJ1-2; D not certain. The germline V and J ends were trimmed by 2 bases and 4 bases, with 14 bases remaining between them. This CDR3 region has 15 residues. The CDR3 DNA follows: TGTGCCAGCAGTTTAAGCGGAGCCAAGACCTATGGCTACACCTTC. As protein: CASSLSGAKTYGYTF.

This clonotype has a count of ten or more. This sequence joins TRBV19 and TRBJ2-6; D is possibly TRBD2 (5 bases). The CDR3 has 15 amino acids. Trimming stripped 4 bases from V and 6 bases from J, with 13 bases between. Germline V gives CDR1 LNHDA, CDR2 SQIVND (reference sequence). This CDR3 reads CASSTARTQANVLTF. CDR3 coding DNA: TGTGCCAGTAGTACCGCCCGGACTCAGGCCAACGTCCTGACTTTC.

V usage is TRBV10-3 and J usage is TRBJ2-3, with 8 positions matching TRBD2. Germline trimming cut 6 bases from V and 5 bases from J; bases unmatched to any gene: 7. The CDR3 is 14 residues long. Germline CDR1 is ENHRY and CDR2 is SYGVKD. The CDR3 region has the DNA TGTGCCATCAGGTTAGCGGGATTGAGAGATACGCAGTATTTT. The encoded protein is CAIRLAGLRDTQYF.

In this sample, this clonotype turned up once. A clone one base away is much larger, so this may be a read error. The chain links TRBV4-1 to TRBJ1-1; D remains unclear. The CDR3 runs 15 residues. In germline, CDR1 is MGHRA, CDR2 YSYEKL. The CDR3, as DNA: TGCGCCAGCAGCCAAGATGGGCAGCCAAACACTGAAGCTCTCTTT. Protein product: CASSQDGQPNTEALF.

This clonotype was recorded many times. V and J are TRBV6-6 and TRBJ2-7, with D tentatively TRBD1 (6 bases). With 2 bases removed from V and 6 bases from J, the gap between germline ends came to 11 bases. Germline assignment: CDR1 MNHNY and CDR2 SVGAGI (reference sequence). The CDR3 sequence is 13 residues long. CDR3 in amino acids: CASSYDRSAEQYF. The CDR3, as DNA: TGTGCCAGCAGTTACGACAGGTCGGCCGAGCAGTACTTC.

The chain uses TRBV3-1 and TRBJ1-2; 8 nucleotides align to TRBD1. J gave up 7 bases and V 5 bases, and 6 bases lay outside the gene matches. This CDR3 comprises 13 residues. Per germline, CDR1 LGHDT and CDR2 YNNKEL (reference sequence). In nucleotides, the CDR3 is TGTGCCAGCAGCTCAGGACAGGGAGGTGGCTACACCTTC. It is translated as CASSSGQGGGYTF.

This clonotype turned up a few times. The V gene is TRBV3-1, the J gene TRBJ2-3; D possibly corresponds to TRBD2 (5 bases). The length of the CDR3 is 14 residues. Germline CDR1 and CDR2: LGHDT and YNNKEL (reference sequence). The V and J ends lost 3 bases and 2 bases respectively, with 9 bases between them. The CDR3 loop reads CASSQVRATDTQYF. CDR3 nucleotides: TGTGCCAGCAGCCAGGTGAGGGCCACAGATACGCAGTATTTT.

This clonotype was detected many times. The chain is built from TRBV6-1 and TRBJ1-2; the D is unclear. The CDR3 totals 13 residues. Trimming left V 7 bases short and J 4 bases short, with 13 bases between. The germline CDR1 and CDR2 sequences are MNHNS and SASEGT. CDR3 region: CASTVNPTYGYTF. The CDR3 DNA reads as TGTGCCAGCACAGTAAACCCTACCTATGGCTACACCTTC.

In this sample, this clonotype turned up many times. The chain employs TRBV27 and TRBJ2-7, with 9 nucleotides matching TRBD1. Losses at the gene ends were 5 bases for V and 5 bases for J; bases not matched to a gene: 7. The CDR3 runs to 14 residues. Per germline, CDR1 MNHEY and CDR2 SMNVEV (reference sequence). The CDR3 DNA follows: TGTGCCAGCAGTCCGTGGGACAGGGTCCACGAGCAGTACTTC. This codes for CASSPWDRVHEQYF.

On this clonotype itself: This sequence may be a read error, since a much larger clone differs from it by one base. The chain is built from TRBV2 and TRBJ2-1; TRBD1 agrees at 11 bases. CDR1 and CDR2 from the germline V gene are SNHLY and FYNNEI. V shed 6 bases, J shed 10 bases, and the junction held 11 bases outside the gene matches. The length of the CDR3 is 15 residues. As DNA, the CDR3 is TGTGCCAGCAGCCCTCCGGGACAGGGGGTCTACGAGCAGTTCTTC. Protein sequence: CASSPPGQGVYEQFF.

This clonotype appeared a few times. The chain recombines TRBV6-1 with TRBJ1-3; D may be TRBD1 (5 bases). Germline V CDR1 and CDR2: MNHNS, SASEGT. V lost 6 bases, J lost 0 bases, and 15 bases lay in between. The CDR3 covers 16 residues. This chain's CDR3 is CASRNYRTGSGNTIYF. As DNA, the CDR3 is TGTGCCAGCAGAAACTACAGAACAGGCTCTGGAAACACCATATATTTT.

With regard to this clonotype: This may arise from a read error, as a much more abundant clone is one base away. The V and J genes are TRBV24-1 and TRBJ2-7; D might be TRBD1 (6 bases). This CDR3 contains 13 residues. The germline V gene has CDR1 KGHDR and CDR2 SFDVKD. The CDR3 is CATGDPGQPKQYF. In DNA, the CDR3 is TGTGCCACCGGTGATCCCGGACAGCCAAAGCAGTACTTC.

A single count supports this clonotype. Compared with germline, one end of the junction differs, possibly owing to a read error. The chain employs TRBV29-1 and TRBJ2-1; 7 nucleotides match TRBD2. This CDR3 spans 14 amino acids. Germline V gene lookup returns CDR1 SQVTM and CDR2 ANQGSEA. The chain's CDR3 is CSASAGLAYNEKFF. The CDR3 DNA sequence: TGCAGCGCATCAGCGGGGTTGGCCTACAATGAGAAGTTCTTC.

The chain recombines TRBV3-1 with TRBJ2-3, with no clear D. With 5 bases removed from V and 12 bases from J, the gap between germline ends came to 18 bases. This CDR3 comprises 13 residues. CDR1 LGHDT and CDR2 YNNKEL come from the germline V gene (reference sequence). In nucleotides, the CDR3 is TGTGCCAGCAGCTCCCCGATGAAAGAGACCCAGTATTTT. Translation gives CASSSPMKETQYF.

This clonotype was detected many times. V and J are TRBV29-1 and TRBJ2-5, with D perhaps being TRBD1 or TRBD2 (5 bases each). Germline V CDR1 and CDR2: SQVTM, ANQGSEA. The CDR3 runs to 14 residues. The germline V and J ends were trimmed by 4 bases and 4 bases, with 16 bases remaining between them. CDR3 loop: CSVVGTGDRETQYF. The CDR3 DNA sequence: TGCAGCGTTGTGGGGACGGGTGATCGAGAGACCCAGTACTTC.

This clonotype was seen at least ten times. The chain couples TRBV20-1 to TRBJ2-1; possibly TRBD1 for D (6 bases). The V gene's germline CDR1 is DFQATT and CDR2 SNEGSKA (reference sequence). The CDR3 length is 14 residues. V gave up 6 bases and J gave up 1 base, with 13 bases separating them. Here the CDR3 reads CSAQQGGSYNEQFF. CDR3 nucleotides: TGCAGTGCCCAACAGGGTGGGTCCTACAATGAGCAGTTCTTC.

Regarding this clonotype: Being one base from a much bigger clone, this may be a read error. This chain links TRBV7-6 with TRBJ2-3; D not certain. The CDR3 has 16 amino acids. Germline V CDR1 and CDR2: SGHVS, FNYEAQ. The CDR3 sequence is CASSLNPQFIPDTRYF. Here the CDR3 DNA reads TGTGCCAGCAGCTTAAACCCCCAGTTTATCCCAGATACGCGGTATTTT. Combining the CDR3 with reference TRBV7-6 and TRBJ2-3 gives the whole variable domain GAGVSQSPRYKVTKRGQDVALRCDPISGHVSLYWYRQALGQGPEFLTYFNYEAQQDKSGLPNDRFSAERPEGSISTLTIQRTEQRDSAMYRCASSLNPQFIPDTRYFGPGTRLTVL.

This clonotype was counted ten times or more. The chain carries TRBV12-3 or TRBV12-4 and TRBJ1-2, with TRBD1 matching 9 bases. Trimming at V came to 6 bases and at J to 6 bases, leaving 11 bases not matched to a gene. There are 15 residues in the CDR3. Written as DNA, the CDR3 is TGTGCCAGCAGCCGACGGACAGGGGAAGTGAATGGCTACACCTTC. Amino acids: CASSRRTGEVNGYTF.